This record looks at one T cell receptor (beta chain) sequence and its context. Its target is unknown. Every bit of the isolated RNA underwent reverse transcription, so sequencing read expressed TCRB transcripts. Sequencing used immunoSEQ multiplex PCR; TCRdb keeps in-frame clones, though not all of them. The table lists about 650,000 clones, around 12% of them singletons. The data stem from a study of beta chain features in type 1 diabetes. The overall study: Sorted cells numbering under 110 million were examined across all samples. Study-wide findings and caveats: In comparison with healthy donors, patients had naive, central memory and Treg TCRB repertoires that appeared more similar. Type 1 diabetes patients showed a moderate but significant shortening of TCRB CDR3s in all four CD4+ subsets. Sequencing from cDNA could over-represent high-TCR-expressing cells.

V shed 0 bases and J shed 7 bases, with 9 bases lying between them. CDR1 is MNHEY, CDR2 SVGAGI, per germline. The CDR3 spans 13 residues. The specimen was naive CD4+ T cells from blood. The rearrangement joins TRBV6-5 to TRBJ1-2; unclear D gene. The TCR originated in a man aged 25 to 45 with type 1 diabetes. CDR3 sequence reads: CASSYSRAGGYTF. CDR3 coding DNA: TGTGCCAGCAGTTACTCGCGGGCGGGTGGCTACACCTTC.